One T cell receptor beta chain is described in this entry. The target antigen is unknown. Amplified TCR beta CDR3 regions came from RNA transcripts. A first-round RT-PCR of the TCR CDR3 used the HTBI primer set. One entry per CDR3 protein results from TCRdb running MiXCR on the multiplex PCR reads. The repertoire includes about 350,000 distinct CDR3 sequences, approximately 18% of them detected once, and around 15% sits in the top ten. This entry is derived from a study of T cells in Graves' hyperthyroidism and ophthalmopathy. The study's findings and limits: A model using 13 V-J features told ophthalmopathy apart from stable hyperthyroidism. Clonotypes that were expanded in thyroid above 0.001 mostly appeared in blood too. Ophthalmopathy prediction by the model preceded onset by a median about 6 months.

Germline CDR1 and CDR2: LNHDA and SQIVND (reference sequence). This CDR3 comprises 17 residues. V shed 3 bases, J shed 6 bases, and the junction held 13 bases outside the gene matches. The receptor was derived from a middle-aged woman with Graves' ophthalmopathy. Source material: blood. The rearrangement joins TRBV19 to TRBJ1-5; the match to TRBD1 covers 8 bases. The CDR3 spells CASSIGMTGVAVQPQHF. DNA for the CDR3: TGTGCCAGTAGTATCGGAATGACAGGGGTTGCAGTTCAGCCCCAGCATTTT.